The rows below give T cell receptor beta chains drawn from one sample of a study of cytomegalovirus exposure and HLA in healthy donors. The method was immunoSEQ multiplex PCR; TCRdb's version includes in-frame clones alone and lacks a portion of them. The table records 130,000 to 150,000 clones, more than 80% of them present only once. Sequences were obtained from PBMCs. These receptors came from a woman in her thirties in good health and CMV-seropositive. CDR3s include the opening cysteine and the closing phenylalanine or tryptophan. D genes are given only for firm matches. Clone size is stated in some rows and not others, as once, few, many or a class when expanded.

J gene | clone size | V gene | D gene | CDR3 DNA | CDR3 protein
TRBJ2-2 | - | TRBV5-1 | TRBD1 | TGCGCCAGCAGCTCGTCTAGACAGGGAGCGAACACCGGGGAGCTGTTTTTT | CASSSSRQGANTGELFF
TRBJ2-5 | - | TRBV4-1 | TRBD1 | TGCGCCAGCAGCCTGCCCCCGGGACAGGGTGATCAAGAGACCCAGTACTTC | CASSLPPGQGDQETQYF
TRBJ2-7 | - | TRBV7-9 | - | TGTGCCAGCAGCATCGAGGGACACCCCGCACGCGAGCAGTACTTC | CASSIEGHPAREQYF
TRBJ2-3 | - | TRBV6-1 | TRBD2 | TGTGCCAGCAGTGAGGTAGCGGGGCACACAGATACGCAGTATTTT | CASSEVAGHTDTQYF
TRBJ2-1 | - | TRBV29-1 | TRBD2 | TGCAGCCTGAAGCGGGGGGGCTACAATGAGCAGTTCTTC | CSLKRGGYNEQFF
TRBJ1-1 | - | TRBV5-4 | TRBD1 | TGTGCCAGCAGCTTAGGAACAACAGGGGGCCTCACTTCCCCAGCTTTCTTT | CASSLGTTGGLTSPAFF
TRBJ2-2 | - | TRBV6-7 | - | TGTGCCAGCAGCTGTCAAGGTCGGGTGTGGAACACCGGGGAGCTGTTTTTT | CASSCQGRVWNTGELFF
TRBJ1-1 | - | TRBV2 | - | TGTGCCAGCAGTGAGGGCAGCGGGTCTTCCGAAGCTTTCTTT | CASSEGSGSSEAFF
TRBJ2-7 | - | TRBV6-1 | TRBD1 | TGTGCCAGCAGTGTACAGGGGGTCACCCCCTACGAGCAGTACTTC | CASSVQGVTPYEQYF
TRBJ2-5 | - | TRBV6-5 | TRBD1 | TGTGCCAGCAGTGCACAGGGGGCGGAGGAGACCCAGTACTTC | CASSAQGAEETQYF
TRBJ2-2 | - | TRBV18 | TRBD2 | TGTGCCAGCTCACCAGGGCTAGCGGCAACCGGGGAGCTGTTTTTT | CASSPGLAATGELFF
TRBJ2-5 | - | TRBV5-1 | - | TGCGCCAGCAGCTTGGCCTTGGAGACCCAGTACTTC | CASSLALETQYF
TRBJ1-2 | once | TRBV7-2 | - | TGTGCCAGCAGCCCGAGGGCCGGGATGGACTACACCTTC | CASSPRAGMDYTF